This TCR beta chain was obtained from a study of Ad26.COV2.S vaccination and SARS-CoV-2 variants. On the study more broadly: The authors gave Ad26.COV2.S intramuscularly, either once or twice 56 days apart.

Treatment of the sample: about 20 received Ad26.COV2.S at low or high dose, single or two shots; roughly 5 received placebo; per-sample allocation not given. On day 63 after the first injection, vaccine and placebo recipients gave samples. The shot given was an Ad26 vector that makes Wuhan-strain SARS-CoV-2 spike. Assay: immunoSEQ multiplex PCR; the TCRdb copy retains only in-frame clones and omits some. This sample has some 290,000 clones, with roughly 86% found just once. Between the trimmed V and J ends, which lost 8 bases and 4 bases, there was a span of 12 bases. Germline CDR1 reads MNHEY; CDR2 reads SVGAGI. The CDR3 loop spans 13 amino acids.

The receptor comes from a person aged 18-65 years who received the Ad26.COV2.S COVID-19 vaccine or a placebo. The chain uses TRBV6-5 and TRBJ2-1; D remains ambiguous. The specimen was peripheral blood, collected in a trial of Ad26.COV2.S vaccine versus placebo. The CDR3 bases are TGTGCCAGCGCCGATTCTGTTTACAATGAGCAGTTCTTC. Residues: CASADSVYNEQFF.